The 10 T cell receptor beta chains below come from one sample, sequenced in a study of cytomegalovirus exposure and HLA in healthy donors. Assay used: immunoSEQ multiplex PCR; TCRdb lists only in-frame clones, some missing. The sample lists 90,000 to 140,000 clones; approximately 90% were seen once. Input material: PBMCs. The source is a woman younger than 30 in good health and CMV-seropositive.

The chain recombines TRBV5-4 with TRBJ2-7, with TRBD2 identical over 10 bases. The CDR3 loop spans 14 amino acids. The germline CDR1 and CDR2 sequences are SGHNT and YYREEE (reference sequence). V shed 5 bases and J 4 bases; nucleotides not matched to a gene: 6. The CDR3 region has the DNA TGTGCCAGCAGGCCTCTAGCGGGAGAGTACGAGCAGTACTTC. Its translation: CASRPLAGEYEQYF.

The CDR3 nucleotides read TGTGCCAGCAGTTTAAACAGGGGGCGGATTGGCGAGCAGTACTTC. This sequence encodes CASSLNRGRIGEQYF. V and J are TRBV28 and TRBJ2-7; 9 nucleotides align to TRBD1. CDR1 is MDHEN and CDR2 is SYDVKM in the germline V gene. Trimming took 2 bases from V and 6 from J; bases not matched to a gene: 8. The CDR3 has 15 amino acids.

The chain joins TRBV19 to TRBJ2-1; 7 bases align to TRBD1. The CDR3 runs to 16 residues. Germline V gene lookup returns CDR1 LNHDA and CDR2 SQIVND (reference sequence). The trim removed 4 bases at V and 5 bases at J, leaving 11 bases unmatched. CDR3 bases: TGTGCCAGTAGTAGGGGGCAGGGGGTAACGGACAATGAGCAGTTCTTC. Translating it yields CASSRGQGVTDNEQFF.

The V and J genes are TRBV2 and TRBJ2-5, with 10 nucleotides matching TRBD1. This CDR3 comprises 13 residues. In germline, CDR1 is SNHLY, CDR2 FYNNEI. V lost 4 bases, J lost 5 bases, and 1 base stayed unmatched. The CDR3 DNA is TGTGCCAGCAGTGGGACAGGGGGGGAGACCCAGTACTTC. This gives the protein CASSGTGGETQYF. The variable domain in full, with the rest retrieved from reference TRBV2 and TRBJ2-5, is EPEVTQTPSHQVTQMGQEVILRCVPISNHLYFYWYRQILGQKVEFLVSFYNNEISEKSEIFDDQFSVERPDGSNFTLKIRSTKLEDSAMYFCASSGTGGETQYFGPGTRLLVL.

This clone was recorded a few times. This chain connects TRBV7-9 to TRBJ2-7; D possibly corresponds to TRBD2 (5 bases). Germline lookup yields CDR1 SEHNR and CDR2 FQNEAQ (reference sequence). This CDR3 has 13 residues. Trimming removed 5 bases at V and 5 bases at J, with 13 bases between. CDR3 in amino acids: CASSGSLGDEQYF. CDR3 sequence (DNA): TGTGCCAGCAGCGGCAGTCTCGGGGACGAGCAGTACTTC.

The rearrangement uses TRBV9 and TRBJ2-3; D gene unclear. Germline CDR1 reads SGDLS; CDR2 reads YYNGEE. Trimming pared 7 bases from V and 8 bases from J, leaving 11 bases between. The CDR3 consists of 11 residues. In DNA form, the CDR3 reads TGTGCCAGCTCCTCTTCGGGTACGCAGTATTTT. It encodes CASSSSGTQYF.

The V and J genes are TRBV28 and TRBJ2-7; 9 bases align to TRBD1. Germline trimming cut 6 bases from V and 6 bases from J; bases unmatched to any gene: 9. Germline V gene lookup returns CDR1 MDHEN and CDR2 SYDVKM. The CDR3 is 14 residues long. Here the CDR3 reads CASRPTGGRGEQYF. In DNA, the CDR3 is TGTGCCAGCAGGCCTACAGGGGGCCGGGGCGAGCAGTACTTC.

V gene TRBV2 combines with J gene TRBJ1-2; a weak D match, TRBD1 (5 bases). Trimming shortened V by 6 bases and J by 4 bases, and 18 bases separated the two germline ends. Germline V gene lookup returns CDR1 SNHLY and CDR2 FYNNEI. The CDR3 spans 15 residues. CDR3 nucleotide sequence: TGTGCCAGCAGGCTGGCCGTGGGGCCTGGCTATGGCTACACCTTC. It specifies CASRLAVGPGYGYTF.

The genes are TRBV25-1 and TRBJ1-2; tentatively, D is TRBD1 (6 bases). V was shortened by 2 bases and J by 2 bases, with 12 bases between the two germline ends. Germline V lookup: CDR1 MGHDK, CDR2 SYGVNS. This CDR3 is built from 15 residues. CDR3 loop: CASSETDSRNYGYTF. CDR3 nucleotides: TGTGCCAGCAGTGAAACGGACAGCAGAAACTATGGCTACACCTTC.

V gene TRBV28 combines with J gene TRBJ2-6; 9 bases agree with TRBD1. The CDR3 runs to 17 residues. J was trimmed by 4 bases and V by 2 bases; bases with no gene match: 6. CDR1 and CDR2 (germline): MDHEN, SYDVKM. CDR3 nucleotide sequence: TGTGCCAGCAGTTTACGGGGGACAGGGACCGGGGCCAACGTCCTGACTTTC. This sequence encodes CASSLRGTGTGANVLTF.